These T cell receptor beta chains were read from a single sample in a study of blood T cell repertoires in COVID-19. Here immunoSEQ multiplex PCR was the method, and the copy in TCRdb shows in-frame clones only, minus some. The data hold roughly 230,000 clones, with more than 80% observed a single time. The sequenced material came from peripheral blood. The receptors shown here come from a human donor in a cohort sampled during active COVID-19. Each CDR3 is given with its conserved first and last residue. D genes are given only for firm matches. Clone sizes are given selectively: once, few, many, or a class where the clone is expanded.

TGTGCCAGCAGTGAAGCCAGCTATGGCTACACCTTC	CASSEASYGYTF	TRBV6-1	TRBJ1-2	NA	few
TGTGCCAGCAGCCCGGGACAGAGCTATGGCTACACCTTC	CASSPGQSYGYTF	TRBV5-6	TRBJ1-2	TRBD1	few
TGTGCCAGCAGCGGCGGGACCCGGGATGGTACGCAGTATTTT	CASSGGTRDGTQYF	TRBV5-5	TRBJ2-3	NA	NA
TGTGCCAGCAGCCTGGGGACTAGTCGCACCGGGGAGCTGTTTTTT	CASSLGTSRTGELFF	TRBV5-4	TRBJ2-2	TRBD2	once
TGTGCCAGCAGCCCGGGGACTAGCACAGATACGCAGTATTTT	CASSPGTSTDTQYF	TRBV7-2	TRBJ2-3	NA	NA
TGTGCCAGCAGCTTAGGCGCAGGGAACACTGAAGCTTTCTTT	CASSLGAGNTEAFF	TRBV7-3	TRBJ1-1	NA	NA
TGTGCCAGTAGTATAGGTCAGCAAGAGACCCAGTACTTC	CASSIGQQETQYF	TRBV19	TRBJ2-5	NA	NA
TGCAGCGGCCGACAGGGGTCCCAAGAGACCCAGTACTTC	CSGRQGSQETQYF	TRBV29-1	TRBJ2-5	TRBD1	NA
TGTGCCAGCAGTCTTCAGGGGGAGCAGTTCTTC	CASSLQGEQFF	TRBV12-3/TRBV12-4	TRBJ2-1	NA	NA
TGTGCCAGCCGGTCCTCGCCCCTGAGCACAGATACGCAGTATTTT	CASRSSPLSTDTQYF	TRBV6-6	TRBJ2-3	NA	NA
TGTGCCAGTAGTAGCTTTTTGGGGGGAGACCTTGATGCTAATGAAAAACTGTTTTTT	CASSSFLGGDLDANEKLFF	TRBV19	TRBJ1-4	NA	once
TGTGCCAGCAGCAAAGGGCCGGACAGGGGAATAGTCGGTTCACCCCTCCACTTT	CASSKGPDRGIVGSPLHF	TRBV21-1	TRBJ1-6	NA	NA
TGTGCCAGTAAAGATAGTCCTGATTCACCCCTCCACTTT	CASKDSPDSPLHF	TRBV19	TRBJ1-6	NA	NA
TGCCTTGGACTAGCGGGAGACGAGCAGTACTTC	CLGLAGDEQYF	TRBV20-1	TRBJ2-7	TRBD2	NA
TGTGCCAGTGGGACGATTCCGGGACAGGGAAGTCTAACTGAAGCTTTCTTT	CASGTIPGQGSLTEAFF	TRBV19	TRBJ1-1	TRBD1	NA
TGTGCCAGCAGCAAAGGGGGTGGCGGAGCGGTCCACCCCCACGAGCAGTACTTC	CASSKGGGGAVHPHEQYF	TRBV21-1	TRBJ2-7	NA	NA
TGTGCCAGCAGGGTAAACCGGGACAGGGCTAGTAAATCGAACACTGAAGCTTTCTTT	CASRVNRDRASKSNTEAFF	TRBV21-1	TRBJ1-1	NA	NA
TGTGCCAGCAGCCCCTCGGGGGGGGTCCTCGGAAACACCATATATTTT	CASSPSGGVLGNTIYF	TRBV7-9	TRBJ1-3	NA	NA
TGTGCCAGCAATAAACTGGGACTCGAGCAGTACTTC	CASNKLGLEQYF	TRBV28	TRBJ2-7	NA	NA
TGTGCCAGCAGCCTGCAGGGCGGGGATGGCTACACCTTC	CASSLQGGDGYTF	TRBV7-3	TRBJ1-2	NA	few
TGTGCCACCAGTGATGCGGACAGGGGGACGCAGTATTTT	CATSDADRGTQYF	TRBV24-1	TRBJ2-3	TRBD1	once
TGTGCCAGCAGCTTACTAGCGGATCCCACAGATACGCAGTATTTT	CASSLLADPTDTQYF	TRBV13	TRBJ2-3	TRBD2	NA
TGTGCCAGTAGTATAGGTCAGAATACGAACACTGAAGCTTTCTTT	CASSIGQNTNTEAFF	TRBV19	TRBJ1-1	NA	once
TGTGCCAGCAGTTTGCGATTAGCGCGTGAAGCTTTCTTT	CASSLRLAREAFF	TRBV28	TRBJ1-1	NA	NA
TGTGCCAGCAGCCAATTTACTTCAACTAATGAAAAACTGTTTTTT	CASSQFTSTNEKLFF	TRBV3-1/TRBV3-2	TRBJ1-4	NA	NA
TGTGCCAGCACTCCCCCTTGGGGGCCGTTTGGTGGAAACACCATATATTTT	CASTPPWGPFGGNTIYF	TRBV27	TRBJ1-3	NA	NA
TGTGCCAGCACAAGCGGACAGGGGGAAACTGAAGCTTTCTTT	CASTSGQGETEAFF	TRBV18	TRBJ1-1	TRBD1	NA
TGCACCCCGGGGGGGCGTGAAGCTTTCTTT	CTPGGREAFF	TRBV20-1	TRBJ1-1	NA	NA
TGTGCCAGCAGATCGACAGGGGGATGGACTGAAGCTTTCTTT	CASRSTGGWTEAFF	TRBV28	TRBJ1-1	TRBD1	NA
TGTGCCAGCAGCTTTGAGGGGGCCACTGAAGCTTTCTTT	CASSFEGATEAFF	TRBV7-3	TRBJ1-1	TRBD1	few
TGTGCCATCAGTGAATTTGGGGCAGGGCTTACCTCTGGAAACACCATATATTTT	CAISEFGAGLTSGNTIYF	TRBV10-3	TRBJ1-3	NA	few
TGTGCCACCTTCACAACCAGGAATGAAAAACTGTTTTTT	CATFTTRNEKLFF	TRBV12-1	TRBJ1-4	NA	NA
TGTGCCAGCAGCCCCGGGACAGGGTTTCAGCCCCAGCATTTT	CASSPGTGFQPQHF	TRBV28	TRBJ1-5	TRBD1	NA
TGTGCCAGTAGCGAATCCAGGGGGTACGAGCAGTACTTC	CASSESRGYEQYF	TRBV19	TRBJ2-7	TRBD1	once
TGCGCCAGCAGCTTAGTAGCGGGAGGTGGTGAGACCCAGTACTTC	CASSLVAGGGETQYF	TRBV5-1	TRBJ2-5	TRBD2	NA
TGTGCCAGCTCTACGGACCTGGCGGGTGGCTACACCTTC	CASSTDLAGGYTF	TRBV12-3/TRBV12-4	TRBJ1-2	NA	NA
TGTGCCATCACTAGCGGGGGGGCCTACAATGAGCAGTTCTTC	CAITSGGAYNEQFF	TRBV10-3	TRBJ2-1	TRBD2	NA
TGTGCCTGGAGTGGGGCCCGGCACAGTTCCTACGAGCAGTACTTC	CAWSGARHSSYEQYF	TRBV30	TRBJ2-7	NA	NA
TGTGCCAGCAGCCCCGGGACTAGCGGGGGGACCTTTTATACGCAGTATTTT	CASSPGTSGGTFYTQYF	TRBV7-9	TRBJ2-3	TRBD2	few
TGTGCCAGCAGTGAAGAAAGTCAGGGTGGCACTGAAGCTTTCTTT	CASSEESQGGTEAFF	TRBV6-1	TRBJ1-1	NA	NA
TGCGCCAGCAGCACTGGGACAGTGAACACTGAAGCTTTCTTT	CASSTGTVNTEAFF	TRBV5-1	TRBJ1-1	TRBD1	few
TGTGCCAGCAGTTACAACCCGGGAGGCGGGTACAATGAGCAGTTCTTC	CASSYNPGGGYNEQFF	TRBV6-5	TRBJ2-1	TRBD2	NA
TGTGCCAGCAGTGACCCGGCTAGCGGGAGGAATGAGCAGTTCTTC	CASSDPASGRNEQFF	TRBV25-1	TRBJ2-1	TRBD2	NA
TGCGCCAGTACCCCCCGGGCAGGGGACACCGGGGAGCTGTTTTTT	CASTPRAGDTGELFF	TRBV5-1	TRBJ2-2	NA	once
TGTGCCAGCGCGAGTTATCTTGGCGAGCAGTACTTC	CASASYLGEQYF	TRBV27	TRBJ2-7	NA	once
TGTGCCAGCAGCTTATCCCTAGGGAACACTGAAGCTTTCTTT	CASSLSLGNTEAFF	TRBV7-9	TRBJ1-1	NA	NA
TGTGCCAGCAGCTTAGTTATCGAGGGGGCCACAGATACGCAGTATTTT	CASSLVIEGATDTQYF	TRBV7-8	TRBJ2-3	TRBD1	NA
TGTGCCAGCAGTACAGGGCTAGACAATGAGCAGTTCTTC	CASSTGLDNEQFF	TRBV2	TRBJ2-1	NA	NA
TGTGCCACCAGTAGAGGTCAGCAAACAGATACGCAGTATTTT	CATSRGQQTDTQYF	TRBV24-1	TRBJ2-3	NA	NA
TGTGCCAGCAGCTTAGCGCACGAGGGCTATGAGCAGTTCTTC	CASSLAHEGYEQFF	TRBV7-6	TRBJ2-1	NA	NA
TGTGCCAGCAGTTTTACTAGCGGACAAGAGACCCAGTACTTC	CASSFTSGQETQYF	TRBV6-6	TRBJ2-5	TRBD2	NA
TGTGCCACCAGTGACCTCGGACAGGGTCAAGAGACCCAGTACTTC	CATSDLGQGQETQYF	TRBV24-1	TRBJ2-5	TRBD1	NA
TGTGCCAGCAGTTCCGGGGGGTCGTGGGAGCAGTACTTC	CASSSGGSWEQYF	TRBV6-6	TRBJ2-7	TRBD2	NA
TGTGCCATCAGTGACGGACAGGGGAACTACGAGCAGTACTTC	CAISDGQGNYEQYF	TRBV10-3	TRBJ2-7	TRBD1	NA
TGTGCCAGCAGTTATGAGCGGGGGTCCTACGAGCAGTACTTC	CASSYERGSYEQYF	TRBV6-5	TRBJ2-7	TRBD2	NA
TGTGCCATCGCCCGGGACAGTTTCTCCTACGAGCAGTACTTC	CAIARDSFSYEQYF	TRBV2	TRBJ2-7	TRBD1	many
TGTGCCAGCAGCCCACAGGGGACAGGGGGACAGCCCCAGCATTTT	CASSPQGTGGQPQHF	TRBV5-5	TRBJ1-5	TRBD1	once
TGTGCCAGCAGTTTATTTGGGGCAGGGTTTTATCAGCCCCAGCATTTT	CASSLFGAGFYQPQHF	TRBV27	TRBJ1-5	NA	NA
TGTGCCAGCAGCCTTAGGGACTACTCTGGAAACACCATATATTTT	CASSLRDYSGNTIYF	TRBV9	TRBJ1-3	NA	NA